The clone carrying this TCR beta chain was seen only once. The CDR3 runs 15 residues. The V gene's germline CDR1 is LNHDA and CDR2 SQIVND (reference sequence). The junction had 5 bases not matched to a gene; V was cut back by 3 bases and J by 4 bases. This entry is derived from a study of blood T cell repertoires in COVID-19. Study-wide context: T cells, B-cell-depleted T cells, or PBMCs provided the cDNA or gDNA that served as material.

The Seattle patients, enrolled during active infection, were followed longitudinally. In the source study's methods: Counts of nucleated cells, estimated from reference gene primer amplification, were obtained. The table came from immunoSEQ multiplex PCR; TCRdb's copy has only in-frame clones and leaves some out. V and J calls and clone size are those listed in that table; D and trimming were worked out from the DNA. The table has roughly 200,000 clones, 75% to 85% seen once. Sequencing was performed on peripheral blood. The chain recombines TRBV19 with TRBJ1-4; 7 bases agree with TRBD1. This clonotype was sampled from a woman in her forties with COVID-19, enrolled during active disease. The CDR3 is CASSMTTGSNEKLFF. CDR3 bases: TGTGCCAGTAGTATGACGACAGGGAGTAATGAAAAACTGTTTTTT.